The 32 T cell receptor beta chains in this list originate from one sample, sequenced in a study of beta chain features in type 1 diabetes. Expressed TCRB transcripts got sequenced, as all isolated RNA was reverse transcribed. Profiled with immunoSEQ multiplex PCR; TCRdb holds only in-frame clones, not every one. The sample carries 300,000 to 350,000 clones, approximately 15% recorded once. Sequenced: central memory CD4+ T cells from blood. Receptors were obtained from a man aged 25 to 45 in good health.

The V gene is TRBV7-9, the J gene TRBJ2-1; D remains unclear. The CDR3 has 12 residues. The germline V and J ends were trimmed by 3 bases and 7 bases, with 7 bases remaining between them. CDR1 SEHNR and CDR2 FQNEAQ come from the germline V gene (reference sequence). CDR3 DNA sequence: TGTGCCAGCAGCTTCGGGCCGAATGAGCAGTTCTTC. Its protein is CASSFGPNEQFF.

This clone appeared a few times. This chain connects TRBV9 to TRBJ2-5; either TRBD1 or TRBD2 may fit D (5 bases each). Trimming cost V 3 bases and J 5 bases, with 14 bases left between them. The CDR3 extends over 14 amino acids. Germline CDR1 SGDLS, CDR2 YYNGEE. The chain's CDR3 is CASSARIWGETQYF. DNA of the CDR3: TGTGCCAGCAGCGCGAGAATCTGGGGGGAGACCCAGTACTTC.

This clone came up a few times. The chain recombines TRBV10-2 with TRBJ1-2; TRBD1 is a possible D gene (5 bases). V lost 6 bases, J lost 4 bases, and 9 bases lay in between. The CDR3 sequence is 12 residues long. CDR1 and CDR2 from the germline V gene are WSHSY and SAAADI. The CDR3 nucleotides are TGCGCCAGCAGGACCGACAGCTATGGCTACACCTTC. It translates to CASRTDSYGYTF.

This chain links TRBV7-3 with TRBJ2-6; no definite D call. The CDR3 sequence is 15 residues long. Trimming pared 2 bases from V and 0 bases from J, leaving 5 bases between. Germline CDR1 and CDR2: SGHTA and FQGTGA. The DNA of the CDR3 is TGTGCCAGCAGCTTAGCAGGCTCTGGGGCCAACGTCCTGACTTTC. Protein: CASSLAGSGANVLTF.

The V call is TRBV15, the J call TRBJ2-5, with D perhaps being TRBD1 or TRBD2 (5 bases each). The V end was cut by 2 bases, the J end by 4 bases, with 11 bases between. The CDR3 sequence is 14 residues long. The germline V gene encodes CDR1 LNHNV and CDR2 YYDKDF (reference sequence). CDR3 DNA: TGTGCCACCAGCAGACAGGGTGGGAGAGAGACCCAGTACTTC. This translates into CATSRQGGRETQYF.

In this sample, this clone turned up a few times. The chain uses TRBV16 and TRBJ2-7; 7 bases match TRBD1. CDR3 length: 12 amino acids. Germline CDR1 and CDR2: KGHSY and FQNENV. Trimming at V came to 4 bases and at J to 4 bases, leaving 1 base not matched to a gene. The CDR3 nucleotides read TGTGCCAGCAGCCTGGACAGGTACGAGCAGTACTTC. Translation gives CASSLDRYEQYF.

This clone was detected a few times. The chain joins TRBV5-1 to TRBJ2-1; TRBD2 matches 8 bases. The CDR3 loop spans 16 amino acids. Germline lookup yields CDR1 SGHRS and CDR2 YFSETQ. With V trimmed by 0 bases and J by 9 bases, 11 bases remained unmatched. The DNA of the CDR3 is TGCGCCAGCAGCTTGGCAACTGGCGGGAGGCCGGGTGAGCAGTTCTTC. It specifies CASSLATGGRPGEQFF.

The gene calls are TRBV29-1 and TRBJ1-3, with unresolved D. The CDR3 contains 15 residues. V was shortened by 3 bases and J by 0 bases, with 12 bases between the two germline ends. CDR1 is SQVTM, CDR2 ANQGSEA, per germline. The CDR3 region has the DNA TGCAGCGTTGAGCCCCTCTATGGCTCTGGAAACACCATATATTTT. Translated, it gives CSVEPLYGSGNTIYF.

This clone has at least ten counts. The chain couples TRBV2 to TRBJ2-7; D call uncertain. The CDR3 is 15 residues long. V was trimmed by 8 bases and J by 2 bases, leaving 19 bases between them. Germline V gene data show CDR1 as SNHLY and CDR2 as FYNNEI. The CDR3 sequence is CASDPPAGRAYEQYF. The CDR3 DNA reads TGTGCCAGCGACCCCCCGGCAGGTCGGGCCTACGAGCAGTACTTC.

The CDR3 DNA sequence: TGTGCCAGCAGTCATGACGCCGCACCCTATGGCTACACCTTC. Translation: CASSHDAAPYGYTF. V usage is TRBV6-5 and J usage is TRBJ1-2; D unresolved. CDR1 is MNHEY and CDR2 is SVGAGI in the germline V gene. The CDR3 has 14 amino acids. With 5 bases removed from V and 4 bases from J, the gap between germline ends came to 14 bases.

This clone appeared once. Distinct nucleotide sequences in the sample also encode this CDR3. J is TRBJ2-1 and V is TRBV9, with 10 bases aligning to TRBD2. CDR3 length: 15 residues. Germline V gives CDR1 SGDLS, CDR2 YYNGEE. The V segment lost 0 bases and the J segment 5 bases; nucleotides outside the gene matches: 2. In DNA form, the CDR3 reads TGTGCCAGCAGCGTAGGGACTAGCGGCAACAATGAGCAGTTCTTC. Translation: CASSVGTSGNNEQFF.

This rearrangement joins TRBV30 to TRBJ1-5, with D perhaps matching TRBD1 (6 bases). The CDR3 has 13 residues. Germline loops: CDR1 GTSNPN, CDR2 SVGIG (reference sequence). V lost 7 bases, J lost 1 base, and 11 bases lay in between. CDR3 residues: CAFSGQSNQPQHF. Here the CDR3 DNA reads TGTGCCTTTTCAGGACAGAGCAATCAGCCCCAGCATTTT.

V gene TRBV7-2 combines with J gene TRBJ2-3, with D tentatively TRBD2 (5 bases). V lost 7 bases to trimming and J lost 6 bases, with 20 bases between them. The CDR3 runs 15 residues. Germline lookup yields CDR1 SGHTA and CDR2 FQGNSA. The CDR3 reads CASTQTGVLEDTQYF. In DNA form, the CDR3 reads TGTGCCAGCACTCAAACCGGGGTTTTAGAGGATACGCAGTATTTT.

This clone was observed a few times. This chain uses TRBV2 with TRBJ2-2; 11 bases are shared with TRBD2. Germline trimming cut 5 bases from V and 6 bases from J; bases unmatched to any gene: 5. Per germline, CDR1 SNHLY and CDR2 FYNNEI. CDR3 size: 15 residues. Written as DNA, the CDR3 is TGTGCCAGCAGTCCGCTAGCGGGAGGACCCGGGGAGCTGTTTTTT. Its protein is CASSPLAGGPGELFF.

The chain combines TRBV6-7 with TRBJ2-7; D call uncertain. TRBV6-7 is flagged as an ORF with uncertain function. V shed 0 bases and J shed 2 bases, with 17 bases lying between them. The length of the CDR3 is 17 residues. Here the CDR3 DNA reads TGTGCCAGCAGTTACTCGGGAATCACCCTAAGGGCCTACGAGCAGTACGTC. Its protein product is CASSYSGITLRAYEQYV.

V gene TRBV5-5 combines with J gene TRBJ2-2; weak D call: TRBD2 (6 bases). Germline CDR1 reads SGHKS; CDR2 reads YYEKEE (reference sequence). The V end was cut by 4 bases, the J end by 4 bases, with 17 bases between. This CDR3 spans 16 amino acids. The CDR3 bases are TGTGCCAGCAGCCGAGCCGGGGGAGCGGTCACCGGGGAGCTGTTTTTT. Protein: CASSRAGGAVTGELFF.

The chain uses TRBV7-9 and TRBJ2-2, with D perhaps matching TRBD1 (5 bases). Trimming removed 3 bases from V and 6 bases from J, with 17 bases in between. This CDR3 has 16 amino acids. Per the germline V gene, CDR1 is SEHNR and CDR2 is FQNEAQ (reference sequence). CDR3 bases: TGTGCCAGCAGCTTTCCCAGGGAAGGGATCGCCGGGGAGCTGTTTTTT. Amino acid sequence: CASSFPREGIAGELFF.

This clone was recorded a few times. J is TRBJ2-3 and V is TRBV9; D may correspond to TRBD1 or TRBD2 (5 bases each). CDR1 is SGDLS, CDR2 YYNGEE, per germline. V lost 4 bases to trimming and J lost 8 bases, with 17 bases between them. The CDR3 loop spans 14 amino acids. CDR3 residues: CASSLGKGRATQYF. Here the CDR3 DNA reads TGTGCCAGCAGCTTAGGGAAGGGACGCGCTACGCAGTATTTT.

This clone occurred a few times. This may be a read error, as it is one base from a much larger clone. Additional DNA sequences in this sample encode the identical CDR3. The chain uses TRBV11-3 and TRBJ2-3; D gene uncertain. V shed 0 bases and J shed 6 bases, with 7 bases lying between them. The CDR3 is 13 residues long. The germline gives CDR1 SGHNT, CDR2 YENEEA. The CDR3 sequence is CASSLDHGDTQYF. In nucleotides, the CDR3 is TGTGCCAGCAGCTTAGATCATGGGGATACGCAGTATTTT.

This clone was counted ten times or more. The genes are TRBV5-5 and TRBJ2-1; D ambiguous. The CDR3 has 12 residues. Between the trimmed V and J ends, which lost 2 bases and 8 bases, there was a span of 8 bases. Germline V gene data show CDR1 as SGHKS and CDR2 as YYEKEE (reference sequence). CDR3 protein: CASSLVLHEQFF. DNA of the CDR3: TGTGCCAGCAGCTTAGTGCTCCATGAGCAGTTCTTC.

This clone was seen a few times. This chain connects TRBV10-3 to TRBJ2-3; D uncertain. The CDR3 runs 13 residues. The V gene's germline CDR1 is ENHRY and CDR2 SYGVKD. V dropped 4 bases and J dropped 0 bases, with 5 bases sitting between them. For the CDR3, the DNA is TGTGCCATCAGTGTCCCTAGCACAGATACGCAGTATTTT. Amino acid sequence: CAISVPSTDTQYF.

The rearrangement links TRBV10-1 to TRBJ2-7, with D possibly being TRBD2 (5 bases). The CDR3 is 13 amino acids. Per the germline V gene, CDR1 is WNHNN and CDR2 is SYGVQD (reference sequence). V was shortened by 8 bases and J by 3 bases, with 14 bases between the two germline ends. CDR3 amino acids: CASPTIQLYEQYV. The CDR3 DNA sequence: TGCGCCAGCCCGACTATTCAACTCTACGAGCAGTACGTC.

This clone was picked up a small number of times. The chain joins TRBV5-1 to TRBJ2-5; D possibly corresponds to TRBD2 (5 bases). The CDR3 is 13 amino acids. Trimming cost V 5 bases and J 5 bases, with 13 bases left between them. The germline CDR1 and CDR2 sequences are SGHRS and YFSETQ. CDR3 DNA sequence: TGCGCCAGCAGTGCCAGCGGAGCTGAGACCCAGTACTTC. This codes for CASSASGAETQYF.

CDR3 in amino acids: CASSATPGSEETQYF. CDR3 nucleotide sequence: TGCGCCAGCAGCGCAACCCCAGGGTCAGAAGAGACCCAGTACTTC. This chain uses TRBV5-1 with TRBJ2-5; D is perhaps TRBD1 (5 bases). CDR3 length: 15 amino acids. Germline V CDR1 and CDR2: SGHRS, YFSETQ. Trimming took 4 bases from V and 3 from J, leaving 16 bases between them.

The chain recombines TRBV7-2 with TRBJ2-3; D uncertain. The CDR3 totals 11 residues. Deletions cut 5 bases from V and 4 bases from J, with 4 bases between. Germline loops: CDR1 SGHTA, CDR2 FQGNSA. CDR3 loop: CASSTSDTQYF. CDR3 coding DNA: TGTGCCAGCAGCACGTCAGATACGCAGTATTTT.

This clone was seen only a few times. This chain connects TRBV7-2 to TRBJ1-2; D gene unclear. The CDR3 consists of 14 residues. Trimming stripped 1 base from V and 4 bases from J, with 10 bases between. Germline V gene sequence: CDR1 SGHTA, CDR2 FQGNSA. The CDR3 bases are TGTGCCAGCAGCTTAGGACCTATTGGCTATGGCTACACCTTC. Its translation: CASSLGPIGYGYTF.

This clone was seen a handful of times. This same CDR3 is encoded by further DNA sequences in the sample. The CDR3 spells CASSEGGRGTEAFF. CDR3 sequence (DNA): TGTGCCAGCAGTGAGGGGGGACGAGGCACTGAAGCTTTCTTT. V is TRBV2 and J is TRBJ1-1, with a tentative D call TRBD1 (5 bases). The germline CDR1 and CDR2 sequences are SNHLY and FYNNEI. The CDR3 has 14 amino acids. The V end lost 3 bases, the J end lost 4 bases, and 12 bases lay between the germline ends.

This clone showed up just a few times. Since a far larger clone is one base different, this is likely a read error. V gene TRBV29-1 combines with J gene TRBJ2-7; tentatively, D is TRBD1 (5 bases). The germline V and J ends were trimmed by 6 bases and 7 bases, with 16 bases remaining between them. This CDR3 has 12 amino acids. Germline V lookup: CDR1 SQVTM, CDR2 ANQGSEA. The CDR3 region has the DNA TGCAGCGTCAAGATACAGGTCCCAGAGCAGTACTTC. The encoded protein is CSVKIQVPEQYF.

CDR3 bases: TGTGCCAGCAGTTTTCGGGGGCGGCCCAAAGCTTTCTTT. This sequence encodes CASSFRGRPKAFF. The chain is built from TRBV27 and TRBJ1-1; perhaps TRBD1 as D (6 bases). The germline V and J ends were trimmed by 3 bases and 9 bases, with 14 bases remaining between them. This CDR3 has 13 residues. The germline gives CDR1 MNHEY, CDR2 SMNVEV (reference sequence).

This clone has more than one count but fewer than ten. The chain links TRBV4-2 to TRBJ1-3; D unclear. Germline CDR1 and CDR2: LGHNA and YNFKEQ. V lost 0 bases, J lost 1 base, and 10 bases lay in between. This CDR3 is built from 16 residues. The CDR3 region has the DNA TGTGCCAGCAGCCAAGAAGGTGGTGGATCTGGAAACACCATATATTTT. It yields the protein CASSQEGGGSGNTIYF.

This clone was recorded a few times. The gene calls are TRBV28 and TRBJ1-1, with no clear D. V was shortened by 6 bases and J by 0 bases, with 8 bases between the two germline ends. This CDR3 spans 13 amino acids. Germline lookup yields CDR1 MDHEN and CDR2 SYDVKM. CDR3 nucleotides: TGTGCCAGCAGCTTACATTTGAACACTGAAGCTTTCTTT. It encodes CASSLHLNTEAFF.

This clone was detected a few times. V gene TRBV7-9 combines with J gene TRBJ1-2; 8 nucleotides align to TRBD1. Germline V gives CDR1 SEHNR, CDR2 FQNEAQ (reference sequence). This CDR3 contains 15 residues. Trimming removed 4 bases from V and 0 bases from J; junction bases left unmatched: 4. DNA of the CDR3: TGTGCCAGCAGCTCGCGACAGGGGTCTAACTATGGCTACACCTTC. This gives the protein CASSSRQGSNYGYTF.